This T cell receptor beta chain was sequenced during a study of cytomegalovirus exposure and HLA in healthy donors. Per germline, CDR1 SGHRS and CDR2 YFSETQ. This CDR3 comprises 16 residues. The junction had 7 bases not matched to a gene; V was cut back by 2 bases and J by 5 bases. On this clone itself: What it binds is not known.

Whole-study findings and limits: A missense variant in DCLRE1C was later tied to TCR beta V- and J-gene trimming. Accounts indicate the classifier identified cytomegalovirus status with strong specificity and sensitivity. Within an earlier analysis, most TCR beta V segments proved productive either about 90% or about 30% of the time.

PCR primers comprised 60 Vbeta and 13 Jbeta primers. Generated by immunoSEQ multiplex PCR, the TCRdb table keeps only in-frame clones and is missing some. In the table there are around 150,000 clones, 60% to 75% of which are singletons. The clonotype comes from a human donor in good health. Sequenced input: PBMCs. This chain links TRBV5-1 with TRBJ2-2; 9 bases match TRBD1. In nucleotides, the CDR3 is TGCGCCAGCAGCTTAACCGGGACAGGGTATACCGGGGAGCTGTTTTTT. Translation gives CASSLTGTGYTGELFF.